These 21 T cell receptor beta chains share one sample of origin, sequenced in a study of blood T cell repertoires in COVID-19 (TCRdb year 2020). The library came from the immunoSEQ multiplex PCR assay. TCRdb took this table from immuneACCESS and kept in-frame rearrangements with V and J called. Such tables lack part of the clones; where checked against another copy, unresolved V genes explain under half of the gap, and the rest is unexplained. The sample includes about 180,000 clones, with roughly 80% observed a single time. Around a sixth of the sample is held by the ten biggest clonotypes. The specimen sequenced was PBMCs or T cells enriched from blood (not recorded which). These receptors originate from a woman in her 50s who had recovered from COVID-19.

This clone was detected ten times or more. The J gene is TRBJ1-4, the V gene TRBV4-3, with 11 bases lining up with TRBD1. The V segment lost 1 base and the J segment 7 bases; nucleotides outside the gene matches: 5. The CDR3 is 16 residues long. CDR1 is LGHNA, CDR2 YSLEER, per germline. The CDR3 is CASSQGQGTGGEKLFF. CDR3 DNA: TGCGCCAGCAGCCAAGGTCAAGGGACAGGGGGTGAAAAACTGTTTTTT.

This clone was seen more than once but under ten times. The chain joins TRBV10-1 to TRBJ1-1, with D possibly matching TRBD1 (6 bases). The germline V and J ends were trimmed by 4 bases and 5 bases, with 8 bases remaining between them. The CDR3 has 12 amino acids. Germline CDR1 and CDR2: WNHNN and SYGVQD (reference sequence). The CDR3 region has the DNA TGCGCCAGCAGTGGTAGGGGGACTGAAGCTTTCTTT. It encodes CASSGRGTEAFF.

This chain connects TRBV2 to TRBJ1-2; D call uncertain. CDR3 length equals 13 residues. Germline CDR1 reads SNHLY; CDR2 reads FYNNEI. The V end lost 1 base, the J end lost 8 bases, and 11 bases lay between the germline ends. The CDR3 region has the DNA TGTGCCAGCAGTGAAGGAGGGTTCGGGGGCTACACCTTC. Encoded protein: CASSEGGFGGYTF.

The rearrangement links TRBV7-9 to TRBJ2-1, with D possibly TRBD2 on 6 matching bases. V was trimmed by 3 bases and J by 1 base, leaving 10 bases between them. From germline, CDR1 is SEHNR and CDR2 FQNEAQ (reference sequence). The CDR3 contains 15 residues. CDR3 amino acids: CASSLGTPSYNEQFF. CDR3 bases: TGTGCCAGCAGCTTGGGGACTCCTTCCTACAATGAGCAGTTCTTC.

The CDR3 sequence is CASSKGTGPGNTIYF. The CDR3 DNA follows: TGTGCCAGCAGCAAAGGGACAGGGCCCGGAAACACCATATATTTT. The chain has TRBV21-1 and TRBJ1-3; TRBD1, the table's D call, was not compared with the DNA. TRBV21-1 is flagged as a pseudogene. The CDR3 has 15 amino acids.

This clone was counted between two and nine times. The DNA of the CDR3 is TGTGCCACCAGTGAACCCTTAGGGGATGGCTACACCTTC. Amino acid sequence: CATSEPLGDGYTF. This chain connects TRBV24-1 to TRBJ1-2, with D maybe TRBD1 (5 bases). The CDR3 extends over 13 amino acids. V gave up 4 bases and J gave up 6 bases, with 11 bases separating them. Germline loops: CDR1 KGHDR, CDR2 SFDVKD.

The chain couples TRBV24-1 to TRBJ2-7, with 7 bases that match TRBD1. With V trimmed by 2 bases and J by 1 base, 7 bases remained unmatched. The germline V gene has CDR1 KGHDR and CDR2 SFDVKD. The length of the CDR3 is 16 residues. The CDR3 loop is CATSDSGIQGSYEQYF. The CDR3 nucleotides read TGTGCCACCAGTGATTCTGGGATACAGGGGTCCTACGAGCAGTACTTC.

The CDR3 spells CASAKGASTDTQYF. The CDR3, as DNA: TGTGCCAGCGCTAAGGGAGCTAGCACAGATACGCAGTATTTT. The chain recombines TRBV7-3 with TRBJ2-3; D possibly corresponds to TRBD2 (5 bases). V dropped 8 bases and J dropped 0 bases, with 12 bases sitting between them. The V gene's germline CDR1 is SGHTA and CDR2 FQGTGA. The CDR3 runs 14 residues.

In DNA, the CDR3 is TGTGCCAGCAGCCTCGGACTAGTCGGGGAGCTGTTTTTT. This translates into CASSLGLVGELFF. The chain carries TRBV3-1 (or the pseudogene TRBV3-2) and TRBJ2-2, with 7 bases that match TRBD2. Looked up from germline, CDR1 is LGHDT and CDR2 is YNNKEL (reference sequence). The CDR3 contains 13 residues. Trimming took 4 bases from V and 7 from J; bases not matched to a gene: 3.

The chain links TRBV14 to TRBJ2-3, with TRBD2 matching 11 bases. Losses at the gene ends were 2 bases for V and 0 bases for J; bases not matched to a gene: 16. Germline-derived CDR1 and CDR2 are SGHDN and FVKESK. CDR3 length equals 21 residues. The CDR3: CASSQSFVRGGTSGSTDTQYF. In DNA, the CDR3 is TGTGCCAGCAGCCAAAGTTTCGTCCGCGGGGGGACTAGCGGAAGCACAGATACGCAGTATTTT.

The V gene is TRBV18, the J gene TRBJ1-5, with a tentative D call TRBD1 (5 bases). The CDR3 is 15 amino acids. The V and J ends lost 5 bases and 0 bases respectively, with 11 bases between them. Germline V gene lookup returns CDR1 KGHSH and CDR2 LQKENI. CDR3 bases: TGTGCCAGCTCAGAACCCGGACATAGCAATCAGCCCCAGCATTTT. Its protein product is CASSEPGHSNQPQHF.

The chain recombines TRBV5-1 with TRBJ1-2; 10 bases are shared with TRBD1. Unmatched junction bases numbered 8, after V lost 2 bases and J lost 7 bases. The CDR3 length is 15 residues. The germline CDR1 and CDR2 sequences are SGHRS and YFSETQ. The CDR3 coding sequence is TGCGCCAGCAGCTTTTTCGGGACAGGGGAGTTTGGCTACACCTTC. Amino acid sequence: CASSFFGTGEFGYTF.

The V gene is TRBV6-6, the J gene TRBJ2-1; 10 bases fit TRBD2. V lost 6 bases, J lost 0 bases, and 2 bases stayed unmatched. The CDR3 has 15 amino acids. Germline V gene data show CDR1 as MNHNY and CDR2 as SVGAGI (reference sequence). The CDR3 sequence is CASSPSGSSYNEQFF. Written as DNA, the CDR3 is TGTGCCAGCAGCCCTAGCGGGAGCTCCTACAATGAGCAGTTCTTC.

This clone has a handful of counts. The J gene is TRBJ1-1, the V gene TRBV6-1; the match to TRBD1 covers 12 bases. V gave up 2 bases and J gave up 1 base; unmatched junction bases: 5. CDR3 length: 17 residues. The V gene's germline CDR1 is MNHNS and CDR2 SASEGT. CDR3 nucleotides: TGTGCCAGCAGTGAAATCGGGACAGGGGGCGGGAACACTGAAGCTTTCTTT. Translated, it gives CASSEIGTGGGNTEAFF.

J is TRBJ2-1 and V is TRBV19; 11 bases map to TRBD2. The length of the CDR3 is 15 residues. The junction had 7 bases not matched to a gene; V was cut back by 8 bases and J by 4 bases. The V gene's germline CDR1 is LNHDA and CDR2 SQIVND (reference sequence). This chain's CDR3 is CASRPGTSGYNEQFF. Here the CDR3 DNA reads TGTGCCAGTCGACCCGGGACTAGCGGATACAATGAGCAGTTCTTC.

This clone appeared once. The J gene is TRBJ2-7, the V gene TRBV6-2 or TRBV6-3, with D maybe TRBD1 (5 bases). The V gene lost 2 bases and the J gene lost 3 bases, with 11 bases spanning the gap. In germline, CDR1 is MNHEY, CDR2 SVGEGT. This CDR3 spans 14 amino acids. The CDR3 DNA reads as TGTGCCAGCAGTTACAAAGCCGGACACTACGAGCAGTACTTC. Protein sequence: CASSYKAGHYEQYF.

J is TRBJ2-2 and V is TRBV7-2; 7 bases align to TRBD2. The CDR3 is 16 residues long. The germline gives CDR1 SGHTA, CDR2 FQGNSA. The ends lost 6 bases at V and 4 bases at J; junction bases unmatched: 11. CDR3 amino acids: CASSFSLREGTGELFF. CDR3 nucleotides: TGTGCCAGCAGTTTCTCTCTGAGGGAGGGCACCGGGGAGCTGTTTTTT.

V gene TRBV9 combines with J gene TRBJ2-2; D gene unclear. V gave up 0 bases and J gave up 7 bases, with 10 bases separating them. Germline CDR1 SGDLS, CDR2 YYNGEE. The CDR3 extends over 14 amino acids. CDR3 bases: TGTGCCAGCAGCGTAGAAAGACTTCACGGGGAGCTGTTTTTT. Protein product: CASSVERLHGELFF.

V is TRBV27 and J is TRBJ2-2; possibly TRBD2 for D (5 bases). The CDR3 extends over 13 amino acids. The germline V gene encodes CDR1 MNHEY and CDR2 SMNVEV (reference sequence). Trimming removed 5 bases from V and 5 bases from J, with 9 bases in between. CDR3 nucleotides: TGTGCCAGCAGTACCCTAGCAACCGGGGAGCTGTTTTTT. It codes for CASSTLATGELFF.

This chain uses TRBV5-1 with TRBJ1-4; D gene unclear. Germline V gene data show CDR1 as SGHRS and CDR2 as YFSETQ. Trimming took off 0 bases at V and 6 bases at J, with 12 bases between the two ends. The CDR3 runs 15 residues. As DNA, the CDR3 is TGCGCCAGCAGCTTGGAAGGGAGCCCTTATGAAAAACTGTTTTTT. Translated: CASSLEGSPYEKLFF. The full variable domain, rest sourced from reference TRBV5-1 and TRBJ1-4, is KAGVTQTPRYLIKTRGQQVTLSCSPISGHRSVSWYQQTPGQGLQFLFEYFSETQRNKGNFPGRFSGRQFSNSRSEMNVSTLELGDSALYLCASSLEGSPYEKLFFGSGTQLSVL.

The rearrangement links TRBV28 to TRBJ1-5; 12 bases fit TRBD1. CDR3 size: 16 residues. V lost 7 bases and J lost 1; bases outside the gene matches: 5. In germline, CDR1 is MDHEN, CDR2 SYDVKM. In DNA form, the CDR3 reads TGTGCCAGCACAGGGACAGGGGGCGTGAGCAATCAGCCCCAGCATTTT. Protein sequence: CASTGTGGVSNQPQHF.